The 32 T cell receptor beta chains below come from one sample, sequenced in a study of regulatory T cells in long-lasting Graves disease. Libraries of TCR beta came from iRepertoire HTBI primers plus Arm-PCR of CDR3 regions. TCRdb itself ran the multiplex PCR reads through MiXCR, one entry per CDR3 protein. The data hold 400,000 to 500,000 distinct CDR3 sequences, with around 15% observed a single time. Time point given: newly diagnosed GD, antithyroid drugs for less than 3 months. Preparation of the TCR library used RNA extracted from PBMCs. The same specimen was also included in a second study, on T cells in Graves' hyperthyroidism and ophthalmopathy.

The specimen comprised peripheral blood mononuclear cells (PBMCs), sampled at new diagnosis, from a patient treated with antithyroid drugs. The receptors shown here come from a woman in her 30s with Graves disease.

This clonotype was detected a few times. This chain connects TRBV28 to TRBJ2-5, with 10 bases aligning to TRBD2. The V segment lost 6 bases and the J segment 6 bases; nucleotides outside the gene matches: 13. The CDR3 has 16 residues. Germline CDR1 MDHEN, CDR2 SYDVKM. The CDR3 protein is CASRTTGTSAPQTQYF. The CDR3 nucleotides read TGTGCCAGCAGAACCACCGGGACTAGCGCCCCGCAGACCCAGTACTTC.

This clonotype was recorded at least ten times. CDR3 DNA: TGTGCCAGCAGCCCCCCGAACCAAGAGACCCAGTACTTC. Translation: CASSPPNQETQYF. The V call is TRBV7-2, the J call TRBJ2-5; D is unresolved. The CDR3 is 13 amino acids. Trimming left V 5 bases short and J 0 bases short, with 7 bases between. Per the germline V gene, CDR1 is SGHTA and CDR2 is FQGNSA.

This clonotype was seen only a few times. The CDR3 nucleotides are TGCGCCAGCAGCTTGGACGGGACAGGCTTCCAGCCCCAGCATTTT. It specifies CASSLDGTGFQPQHF. The chain combines TRBV5-1 with TRBJ1-5, with 8 positions matching TRBD1. This CDR3 region has 15 residues. V lost 0 bases, J lost 7 bases, and 6 bases stayed unmatched. CDR1 is SGHRS and CDR2 is YFSETQ in the germline V gene.

Many counts were recorded for this clonotype. The rearrangement links TRBV6-2 or TRBV6-3 to TRBJ2-1, with 13 positions matching TRBD2. This CDR3 has 14 amino acids. V dropped 10 bases and J dropped 6; count of bases not matched to a gene: 6. Per the germline V gene, CDR1 is MNHEY and CDR2 is SVGEGT. The CDR3 protein is CATRWTSGSNEQFF. CDR3 DNA sequence: TGTGCCACCAGGTGGACTAGCGGGAGCAATGAGCAGTTCTTC.

V and J are TRBV7-9 and TRBJ1-2, with 7 bases identical to TRBD1. CDR3 length equals 13 residues. Germline CDR1 and CDR2: SEHNR and FQNEAQ (reference sequence). The V gene end was trimmed by 4 bases and the J gene end by 7 bases; junction bases not matched to a gene: 6. CDR3 bases: TGTGCCAGCAGCTACGACAGGGACAGTGGCTACACCTTC. It is translated as CASSYDRDSGYTF.

This clonotype has ten or more counts. The CDR3 protein is CSVSVAGGPNYEQYF. In DNA, the CDR3 is TGCAGCGTTTCCGTAGCGGGAGGCCCAAACTACGAGCAGTACTTC. The chain links TRBV29-1 to TRBJ2-7; the match to TRBD2 covers 10 bases. The CDR3 consists of 15 residues. J was trimmed by 3 bases and V by 5 bases; bases with no gene match: 10. Germline V gives CDR1 SQVTM, CDR2 ANQGSEA.

This clonotype was found many times. The chain has TRBV12-3 or TRBV12-4 and TRBJ1-5; D gene uncertain. The V and J ends lost 3 bases and 7 bases respectively, with 10 bases between them. The CDR3 runs to 13 residues. CDR3 protein: CASSLGKRQPQHF. DNA of the CDR3: TGTGCCAGCAGTTTGGGGAAACGACAGCCCCAGCATTTT.

This clonotype has a count of ten or more. V gene TRBV20-1 combines with J gene TRBJ2-3, with D hard to call. The CDR3 contains 16 residues. V gave up 0 bases and J gave up 2 bases, with 15 bases separating them. CDR1 and CDR2 (germline): DFQATT, SNEGSKA (reference sequence). Here the CDR3 reads CSARDADEGITDTQYF. In nucleotides, the CDR3 is TGCAGTGCTAGAGACGCCGACGAAGGGATCACAGATACGCAGTATTTT.

This clonotype has only a few counts. Compared with germline, one end of the junction differs, possibly owing to a read error. CDR3 residues: CATSRVPGNERYF. The CDR3 DNA reads TGTGCCACCAGCAGAGTCCCGGGAAACGAGCGGTACTTC. The chain employs TRBV15 and TRBJ2-7; D is perhaps TRBD2 (5 bases). The CDR3 length is 13 residues. Per germline, CDR1 LNHNV and CDR2 YYDKDF (reference sequence).

The chain is built from TRBV3-2 and TRBJ1-6. TRBV3-2 is given as a pseudogene. The CDR3 runs 13 residues. CDR3 residues: CASSQTENSPLHF. The CDR3 nucleotides read TGTGCCAGCAGCCAAACAGAAAATTCACCCCTCCACTTT.

The V gene is TRBV7-9, the J gene TRBJ1-2; D is unresolved. The V gene lost 1 base and the J gene lost 4 bases, with 4 bases spanning the gap. CDR1 and CDR2 (germline): SEHNR, FQNEAQ (reference sequence). The CDR3 is 12 amino acids. CDR3 protein: CASSLVSYGYTF. The CDR3 coding sequence is TGTGCCAGCAGCTTAGTTTCCTATGGCTACACCTTC.

With regard to this clonotype: This may be a read error, as it is one base from a much larger clone. This chain links TRBV6-2 or TRBV6-3 with TRBJ2-1, with TRBD2 identical over 10 bases. The tail of the sequence fits TRBJ2-7 better, so the J call may be wrong. In germline, CDR1 is MNHEY, CDR2 SVGEGT. CDR3 size: 17 residues. The CDR3 nucleotides are TGTGCCAGCAGTTACTTCCTAGCGGGAGCCACCTACAATGAGCAGTACTTC. Translation: CASSYFLAGATYNEQYF.

This clonotype was detected ten times or more. The rearrangement links TRBV5-1 to TRBJ1-6; unclear D gene. The CDR3 is made up of 13 amino acids. In germline, CDR1 is SGHRS, CDR2 YFSETQ. V shed 0 bases and J shed 7 bases, with 5 bases lying between them. The CDR3 sequence is CASSLEGNSPLHF. In DNA form, the CDR3 reads TGCGCCAGCAGCTTGGAAGGGAATTCACCCCTCCACTTT.

This clonotype was recorded at least ten times. This sequence joins TRBV30 and TRBJ2-3; D call uncertain. Germline-derived CDR1 and CDR2 are GTSNPN and SVGIG (reference sequence). The CDR3 runs 13 residues. V was trimmed by 0 bases and J by 2 bases, leaving 6 bases between them. The CDR3: CAWSVPYTDTQYF. As DNA, the CDR3 is TGTGCCTGGAGTGTTCCCTACACAGATACGCAGTATTTT.

This clonotype was seen many times. The V and J genes are TRBV3-1 and TRBJ2-2; maybe TRBD2 (5 bases). The V and J ends lost 0 bases and 7 bases respectively, with 9 bases between them. The germline CDR1 and CDR2 sequences are LGHDT and YNNKEL (reference sequence). The CDR3 contains 14 residues. The CDR3: CASSQELVGGELFF. DNA of the CDR3: TGTGCCAGCAGCCAAGAACTAGTGGGCGGGGAGCTGTTTTTT.

This clonotype has a count of ten or more. The chain links TRBV5-1 to TRBJ1-2, with a possible D match to TRBD1 (6 bases). V was trimmed by 5 bases and J by 3 bases, leaving 14 bases between them. The germline gives CDR1 SGHRS, CDR2 YFSETQ. The CDR3 is 14 residues long. The chain's CDR3 is CASSLDSIDYGYTF. The CDR3 DNA reads TGCGCCAGCAGTCTGGACAGTATTGACTATGGCTACACCTTC.

This clonotype showed up just a few times. A much larger clone differs from this one at a single base, so this may be a read error. The chain couples TRBV11-2 to TRBJ2-1; 11 nucleotides agree with TRBD2. After removal of 5 bases from V and 7 bases from J, the junction contained 13 bases not matched to a gene. The CDR3 length is 17 residues. Germline V gene lookup returns CDR1 SGHAT and CDR2 FQNNGV. CDR3 sequence (DNA): TGTGCCAGCAGCCTCGGGATTAGCGGGAGGGCTGGGAATGAGCAGTTCTTC. This codes for CASSLGISGRAGNEQFF.

This clonotype occurred many times. The DNA of the CDR3 is TGTGCCAGCAGCTTAAAAGGATCCGAAAAACTGTTTTTT. It specifies CASSLKGSEKLFF. The chain is built from TRBV11-2 and TRBJ1-4; D uncertain. Per the germline V gene, CDR1 is SGHAT and CDR2 is FQNNGV. V shed 2 bases and J shed 8 bases, with 9 bases lying between them. This CDR3 region has 13 residues. The whole variable domain, filled in from reference TRBV11-2 and TRBJ1-4, reads EAGVAQSPRYKIIEKRQSVAFWCNPISGHATLYWYQQILGQGPKLLIQFQNNGVVDDSQLPKDRFSAERLKGVDSTLKIQPAKLEDSAVYLCASSLKGSEKLFFGSGTQLSVL.

The rearrangement joins TRBV11-2 to TRBJ2-1, with 13 bases lining up with TRBD2. J lost 6 bases, V lost 3 bases, and 5 bases had no gene match. This CDR3 comprises 16 residues. Germline values: CDR1 SGHAT, CDR2 FQNNGV. CDR3 residues: CASSLGTSGDPNEQFF. The CDR3 nucleotides read TGTGCCAGCAGCTTGGGGACTAGCGGGGACCCCAATGAGCAGTTCTTC.

The chain couples TRBV4-3 to TRBJ1-5; weak D call: TRBD1 (5 bases). V was cut by 1 base and J by 7 bases, with 17 bases left in between. The CDR3 covers 16 residues. CDR1 is LGHNA, CDR2 YSLEER, per germline. The CDR3 spells CASSQVGFRVRQPQHF. In DNA, the CDR3 is TGCGCCAGCAGCCAAGTCGGATTCAGGGTAAGGCAGCCCCAGCATTTT.

This clonotype was picked up many times. The junction and the germline gene differ at one end; a read error may be behind it. V usage is TRBV20-1 and J usage is TRBJ1-1; TRBD1 might be the D (5 bases). Looked up from germline, CDR1 is DFQATT and CDR2 is SNEGSKA (reference sequence). The CDR3 contains 11 residues. CDR3 in DNA: TGCAGTGCTAGAGAGGTCCGGGACGCCGCGTTC. The encoded protein is CSAREVRDAAF.

CDR3 protein: CASQSLGGETQYF. The CDR3 nucleotides are TGTGCCAGCCAATCATTGGGGGGCGAGACCCAGTACTTC. The rearrangement uses TRBV27 and TRBJ2-5; D assignment may be TRBD1 or TRBD2 (6 bases each). Germline CDR1 and CDR2: MNHEY and SMNVEV (reference sequence). The ends were cut back, 8 bases at V and 5 bases at J, with 15 bases in the middle. CDR3 length equals 13 residues.

This clonotype was seen repeatedly, ten times or more. This sequence joins TRBV28 and TRBJ2-1; a weak D match, TRBD2 (6 bases). The CDR3 runs to 14 residues. CDR1 and CDR2 (germline): MDHEN, SYDVKM. Trimming removed 3 bases from V and 7 bases from J, with 13 bases in between. DNA for the CDR3: TGTGCCAGCAGTTTTCTGGGAGGAAGGAATGAGCAGTTCTTC. Amino acids: CASSFLGGRNEQFF.

This clonotype was recorded many times. The junction and the germline gene differ at one end; a read error may be behind it. V is TRBV30 and J is TRBJ2-7; 8 bases align to TRBD2. Germline assignment: CDR1 GTSNPN and CDR2 SVGIG (reference sequence). This CDR3 is built from 15 residues. CDR3: CAWSVRGGRSYVQYF. In DNA, the CDR3 is TGTGCCTGGAGTGTACGGGGGGGTCGGTCCTACGTGCAGTACTTC.

This clonotype came up many times. The chain couples TRBV5-1 to TRBJ2-3, with 7 bases lining up with TRBD1. V trimming: 0 bases; J trimming: 3 bases; junction bases outside the gene matches: 4. This CDR3 is 15 amino acids long. Germline V gene sequence: CDR1 SGHRS, CDR2 YFSETQ. The CDR3 here is CASSLVGGETDTQYF. The CDR3 DNA is TGCGCCAGCAGCTTGGTAGGGGGCGAGACAGATACGCAGTATTTT. Using reference TRBV5-1 and TRBJ2-3 for the parts outside the CDR3, the full variable domain is KAGVTQTPRYLIKTRGQQVTLSCSPISGHRSVSWYQQTPGQGLQFLFEYFSETQRNKGNFPGRFSGRQFSNSRSEMNVSTLELGDSALYLCASSLVGGETDTQYFGPGTRLTVL.

This clonotype was counted at least ten times. The V call is TRBV30, the J call TRBJ1-6, with D maybe TRBD1 (5 bases). The CDR3 sequence is 12 residues long. The germline gives CDR1 GTSNPN, CDR2 SVGIG (reference sequence). CDR3 sequence reads: CAGDRWNSPLHF. CDR3 nucleotide sequence: TGTGCTGGGGACCGCTGGAATTCACCCCTCCACTTT.

This clonotype was detected many times. J is TRBJ2-4 and V is TRBV3-1; 7 bases agree with TRBD1. V trimming: 0 bases; J trimming: 2 bases; junction bases outside the gene matches: 7. Per germline, CDR1 LGHDT and CDR2 YNNKEL (reference sequence). CDR3 size: 17 residues. In nucleotides, the CDR3 is TGTGCCAGCAGCCAAGATAAGGGGGCGGTTTCCAAAAACATTCAGTACTTC. It yields the protein CASSQDKGAVSKNIQYF.

This clonotype was seen once. V is TRBV28 and J is TRBJ2-7; 10 bases are a match to TRBD2. The J segment lost 3 bases and the V segment lost 1 base, leaving 9 bases of the junction unmatched. This CDR3 region has 17 residues. The germline V gene encodes CDR1 MDHEN and CDR2 SYDVKM. Written as DNA, the CDR3 is TGTGCCAGCAGTTTATTTGTGACTAGCGGGCAAAACTACGAGCAGTACTTC. Protein: CASSLFVTSGQNYEQYF.

This clonotype was seen repeatedly, ten times or more. The chain combines TRBV18 with TRBJ2-7; 7 nucleotides agree with TRBD1. The CDR3 extends over 15 amino acids. Per germline, CDR1 KGHSH and CDR2 LQKENI. V gave up 4 bases and J gave up 2 bases; unmatched junction bases: 8. CDR3 nucleotide sequence: TGTGCCAGCTCACGAACGGGGCAGGGGGCCTACGAGCAGTACTTC. It codes for CASSRTGQGAYEQYF. Full variable domain (remainder filled in from reference TRBV18 and TRBJ2-7): NAGVMQNPRHLVRRRGQEARLRCSPMKGHSHVYWYRQLPEEGLKFMVYLQKENIIDESGMPKERFSAEFPKEGPSILRIQQVVRGDSAAYFCASSRTGQGAYEQYFGPGTRLTVT.

This clonotype showed up many times. The V and J genes are TRBV7-9 and TRBJ2-1, with 15 bases fitting TRBD2. The CDR3 contains 20 residues. The trim removed 4 bases at V and 6 bases at J, leaving 16 bases unmatched. Germline assignment: CDR1 SEHNR and CDR2 FQNEAQ (reference sequence). CDR3 sequence reads: CASSSPRTSGRAGEGNEQFF. In DNA, the CDR3 is TGTGCCAGCAGCTCACCGAGGACTAGCGGGAGGGCGGGGGAAGGCAATGAGCAGTTCTTC.

In regard to this clonotype: A much bigger clone sits one base away, suggesting this may be a read error. The V call is TRBV18, the J call TRBJ1-1; D gene uncertain. The V gene lost 7 bases and the J gene lost 1 base, with 10 bases spanning the gap. Germline V gene lookup returns CDR1 KGHSH and CDR2 LQKENI. This CDR3 region has 13 residues. Here the CDR3 reads CASWVGGNTEAFF. The CDR3, as DNA: TGTGCCAGCTGGGTCGGCGGGAACACTGAAGCTTTCTTT. The whole variable domain, filled in from reference TRBV18 and TRBJ1-1, reads NAGVMQNPRHLVRRRGQEARLRCSPMKGHSHVYWYRQLPEEGLKFMVYLQKENIIDESGMPKERFSAEFPKEGPSILRIQQVVRGDSAAYFCASWVGGNTEAFFGQGTRLTVV.

Details on this clonotype: A far larger clone is only one base removed, so a read error is likely. Written as DNA, the CDR3 is TGTGCCAGCAGAGCGGGACTAGCGGACTACAATGAGCAGTACTTC. Translating it yields CASRAGLADYNEQYF. V is TRBV2 and J is TRBJ2-5, with 11 positions matching TRBD2. Germline CDR1 is SNHLY and CDR2 is FYNNEI. The CDR3 sequence is 15 residues long. The trim removed 6 bases at V and 11 bases at J, leaving 14 bases unmatched. The entire variable domain, with the rest obtained from reference TRBV2 and TRBJ2-5, is as follows: EPEVTQTPSHQVTQMGQEVILRCVPISNHLYFYWYRQILGQKVEFLVSFYNNEISEKSEIFDDQFSVERPDGSNFTLKIRSTKLEDSAMYFCASRAGLADYNEQYFGPGTRLLVL.